What follows describes a single T cell receptor (beta chain). Time point here: newly diagnosed GD, antithyroid drugs for less than 3 months. PBMC-extracted RNA yielded the TCR library. In Xi'an, China, an endocrinology department was the source of patients. The sample comes from a study of regulatory T cells in long-lasting Graves disease. Arm-PCR of CDR3 regions and iRepertoire HTBI primers were used to build TCR beta libraries. TCRdb recomputed calls from the multiplex PCR reads with MiXCR, one row per CDR3 protein. The data contain about 440,000 distinct CDR3 sequences, approximately 15% of them singletons. The same data also went into a second study, on T cells in Graves' hyperthyroidism and ophthalmopathy.

This TCR derives from a woman in her 30s with Graves disease. The sample was peripheral blood mononuclear cells (PBMCs), taken at new diagnosis, from a patient treated with antithyroid drugs.

CDR3 sequence (DNA): TGTGCCAGCAGTTATCCAGCGGGGGGAGGGGGGACCCAGTACTTC. It codes for CASSYPAGGGGTQYF. This chain links TRBV6-5 with TRBJ2-5, with 9 positions matching TRBD2. Germline assignment: CDR1 MNHEY and CDR2 SVGAGI. This CDR3 has 15 amino acids. V was pared by 3 bases and J by 7 bases, with 9 bases of the junction left unmatched.